The entry below gives a single TCR beta chain sequence along with its context. Lacking the conserved final phenylalanine or tryptophan, this CDR3 likely reflects a read error. CDR3 length: 15 residues. V lost 4 bases and J lost 9; bases outside the gene matches: 13. Germline V lookup: CDR1 SGHTA, CDR2 FQGNSA. These data belong to a study of esophageal squamous cell carcinoma under preoperative chemotherapy. Sample time point: after preoperative PTX-NDP chemotherapy. Each CDR3 protein gets one entry after TCRdb re-called the PCR reads with MiXCR. The data contain 30,000 to 35,000 distinct CDR3 sequences, under 60% of them singletons.

The sample was acquired from a patient given preoperative chemotherapy. The rearrangement uses TRBV7-2 and TRBJ2-5, with 8 nucleotides matching TRBD1. This TCR came from a human donor with esophageal squamous cell carcinoma. The donor label of this sample is uncertain. The CDR3 sequence is CASSWGGTGPASQYS. CDR3 sequence (DNA): TGTGCCAGCAGCTGGGGTGGGACAGGACCAGCGTCCCAGTACTCG.